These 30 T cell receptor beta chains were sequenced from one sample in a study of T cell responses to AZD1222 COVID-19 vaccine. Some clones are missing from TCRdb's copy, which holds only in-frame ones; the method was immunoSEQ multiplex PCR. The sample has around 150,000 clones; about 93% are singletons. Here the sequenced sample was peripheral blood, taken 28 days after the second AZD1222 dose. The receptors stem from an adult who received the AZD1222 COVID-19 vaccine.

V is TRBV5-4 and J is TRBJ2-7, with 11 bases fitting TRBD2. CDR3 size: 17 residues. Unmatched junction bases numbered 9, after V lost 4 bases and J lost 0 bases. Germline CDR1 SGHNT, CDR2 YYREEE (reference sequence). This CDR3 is CASSPGGLAGGSYEQYF. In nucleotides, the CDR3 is TGTGCCAGCAGCCCAGGAGGCCTAGCGGGGGGCTCCTACGAGCAGTACTTC.

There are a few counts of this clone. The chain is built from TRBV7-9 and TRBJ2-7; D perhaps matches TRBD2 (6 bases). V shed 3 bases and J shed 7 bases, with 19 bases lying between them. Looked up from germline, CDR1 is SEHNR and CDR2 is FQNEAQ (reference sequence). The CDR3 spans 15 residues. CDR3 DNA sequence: TGTGCCAGCAGCTTTAGCGGATTAAGCCCTGGTGAGCAGTACTTC. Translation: CASSFSGLSPGEQYF.

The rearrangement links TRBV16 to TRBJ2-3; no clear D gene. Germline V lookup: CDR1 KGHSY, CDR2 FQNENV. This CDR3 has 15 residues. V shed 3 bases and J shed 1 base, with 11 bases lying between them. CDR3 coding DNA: TGTGCCAGCAGCCATGGAGACACCCGCACAGATACGCAGTATTTT. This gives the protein CASSHGDTRTDTQYF.

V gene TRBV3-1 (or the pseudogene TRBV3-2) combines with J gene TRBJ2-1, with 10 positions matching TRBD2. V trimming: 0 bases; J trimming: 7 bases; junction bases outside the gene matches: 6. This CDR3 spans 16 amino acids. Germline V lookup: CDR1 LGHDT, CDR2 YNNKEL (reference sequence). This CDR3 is CASSQEKGLAHNEQFF. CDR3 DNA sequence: TGTGCCAGCAGCCAAGAAAAGGGACTAGCGCATAATGAGCAGTTCTTC.

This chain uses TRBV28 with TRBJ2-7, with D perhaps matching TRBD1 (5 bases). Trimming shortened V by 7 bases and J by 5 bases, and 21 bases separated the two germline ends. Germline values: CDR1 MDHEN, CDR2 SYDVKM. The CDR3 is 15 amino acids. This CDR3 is CASIPDRVPFHEQYF. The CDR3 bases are TGTGCCAGCATTCCTGACAGAGTCCCCTTCCACGAGCAGTACTTC. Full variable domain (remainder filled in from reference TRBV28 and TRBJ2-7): DVKVTQSSRYLVKRTGEKVFLECVQDMDHENMFWYRQDPGLGLRLIYFSYDVKMKEKGDIPEGYSVSREKKERFSLILESASTNQTSMYLCASIPDRVPFHEQYFGPGTRLTVT.

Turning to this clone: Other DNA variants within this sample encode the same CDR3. CDR3: CATSRDLNQPQHF. CDR3 DNA sequence: TGTGCCACCAGCAGAGATTTGAATCAGCCCCAGCATTTT. The chain joins TRBV15 to TRBJ1-5; D remains unclear. Trimming removed 0 bases from V and 4 bases from J, with 4 bases in between. This CDR3 has 13 residues. Germline values: CDR1 LNHNV, CDR2 YYDKDF (reference sequence). The whole variable domain, remainder taken from reference TRBV15 and TRBJ1-5, is DAMVIQNPRYQVTQFGKPVTLSCSQTLNHNVMYWYQQKSSQAPKLLFHYYDKDFNNEADTPDNFQSRRPNTSFCFLDIRSPGLGDTAMYLCATSRDLNQPQHFGDGTRLSIL.

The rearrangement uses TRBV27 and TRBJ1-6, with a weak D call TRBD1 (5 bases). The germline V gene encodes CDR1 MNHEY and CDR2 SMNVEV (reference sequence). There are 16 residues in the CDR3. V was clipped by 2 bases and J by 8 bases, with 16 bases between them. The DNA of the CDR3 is TGTGCCAGCAGTTTAGGCGCAGGGAGGAGGGATTCACCCCTCCACTTT. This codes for CASSLGAGRRDSPLHF.

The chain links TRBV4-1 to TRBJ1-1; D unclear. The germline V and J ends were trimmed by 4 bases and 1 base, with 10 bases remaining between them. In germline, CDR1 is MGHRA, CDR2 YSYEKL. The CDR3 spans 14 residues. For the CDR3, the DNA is TGCGCCAGCAGCCGGAGTCGGACGAACACTGAAGCTTTCTTT. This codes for CASSRSRTNTEAFF.

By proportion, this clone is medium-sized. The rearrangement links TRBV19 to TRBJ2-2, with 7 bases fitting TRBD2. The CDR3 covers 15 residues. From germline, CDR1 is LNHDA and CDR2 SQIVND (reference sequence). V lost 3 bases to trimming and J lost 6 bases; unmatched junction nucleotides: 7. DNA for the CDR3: TGTGCCAGTAGTATGCAGGGAGGGATGGCCGGGGAGCTGTTTTTT. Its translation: CASSMQGGMAGELFF.

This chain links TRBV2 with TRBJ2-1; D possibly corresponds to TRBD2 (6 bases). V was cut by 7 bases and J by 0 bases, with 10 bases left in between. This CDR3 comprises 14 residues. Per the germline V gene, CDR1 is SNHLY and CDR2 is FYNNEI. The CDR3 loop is CASKEGSSYNEQFF. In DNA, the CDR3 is TGTGCCAGCAAGGAGGGGAGCTCCTACAATGAGCAGTTCTTC.

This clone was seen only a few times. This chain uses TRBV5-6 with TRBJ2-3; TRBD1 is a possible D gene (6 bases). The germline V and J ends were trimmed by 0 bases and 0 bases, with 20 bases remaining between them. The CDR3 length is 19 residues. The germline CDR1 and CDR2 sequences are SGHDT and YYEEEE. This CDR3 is CASSLVGTRGLHSTDTQYF. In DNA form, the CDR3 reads TGTGCCAGCAGCTTGGTGGGAACCAGGGGCCTACACAGCACAGATACGCAGTATTTT.

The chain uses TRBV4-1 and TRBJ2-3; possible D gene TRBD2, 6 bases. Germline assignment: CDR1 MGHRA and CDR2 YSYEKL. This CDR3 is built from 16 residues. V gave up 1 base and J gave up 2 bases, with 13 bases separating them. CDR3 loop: CASSQGTTSNTDTQYF. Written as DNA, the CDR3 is TGCGCCAGCAGCCAAGGGACTACCTCCAACACAGATACGCAGTATTTT.

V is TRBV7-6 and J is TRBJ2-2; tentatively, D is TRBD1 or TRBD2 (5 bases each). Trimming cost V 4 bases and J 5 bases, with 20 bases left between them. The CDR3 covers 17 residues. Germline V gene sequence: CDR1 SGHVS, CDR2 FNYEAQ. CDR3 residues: CASSSARGTDPTGELFF. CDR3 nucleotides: TGTGCCAGCAGCTCAGCGAGGGGAACAGACCCGACCGGGGAGCTGTTTTTT.

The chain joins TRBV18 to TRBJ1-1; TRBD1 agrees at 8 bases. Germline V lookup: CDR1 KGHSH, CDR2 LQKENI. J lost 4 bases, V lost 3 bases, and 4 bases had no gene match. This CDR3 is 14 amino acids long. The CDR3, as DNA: TGTGCCAGCTCACCGGGGGGACAGGTCACTGAAGCTTTCTTT. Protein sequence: CASSPGGQVTEAFF.

The CDR3 region is CASSEAGLAGGNEQFF. In DNA form, the CDR3 reads TGTGCCAGCAGTGAAGCGGGACTAGCGGGAGGAAATGAGCAGTTCTTC. The chain combines TRBV6-1 with TRBJ2-1; 15 bases match TRBD2. CDR1 is MNHNS and CDR2 is SASEGT in the germline V gene. V lost 0 bases, J lost 7 bases, and 1 base stayed unmatched. This CDR3 contains 16 residues.

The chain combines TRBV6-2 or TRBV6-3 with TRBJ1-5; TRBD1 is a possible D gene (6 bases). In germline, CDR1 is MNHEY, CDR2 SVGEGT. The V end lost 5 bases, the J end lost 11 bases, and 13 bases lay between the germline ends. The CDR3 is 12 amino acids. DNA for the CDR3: TGTGCCAGCAGTCCAGGGGAGTGGTCCCAGCATTTT. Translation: CASSPGEWSQHF.

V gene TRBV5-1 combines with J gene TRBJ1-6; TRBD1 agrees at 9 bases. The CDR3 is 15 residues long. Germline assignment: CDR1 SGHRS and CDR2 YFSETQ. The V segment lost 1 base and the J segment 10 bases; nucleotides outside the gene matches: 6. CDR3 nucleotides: TGCGCCAGCAGCTTGCGGGACAGGGAAGACTCACCCCTCCACTTT. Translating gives CASSLRDREDSPLHF.

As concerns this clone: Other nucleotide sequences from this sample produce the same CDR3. CDR3: CASSFPDTQYF. The CDR3 nucleotides are TGTGCCAGCAGCTTTCCAGATACGCAGTATTTT. This chain uses TRBV11-2 with TRBJ2-3; D ambiguous. V lost 3 bases and J lost 4, with 2 bases in between. This CDR3 spans 11 amino acids. Germline lookup yields CDR1 SGHAT and CDR2 FQNNGV. Using reference TRBV11-2 and TRBJ2-3 for the parts outside the CDR3, the full variable domain is EAGVAQSPRYKIIEKRQSVAFWCNPISGHATLYWYQQILGQGPKLLIQFQNNGVVDDSQLPKDRFSAERLKGVDSTLKIQPAKLEDSAVYLCASSFPDTQYFGPGTRLTVL.

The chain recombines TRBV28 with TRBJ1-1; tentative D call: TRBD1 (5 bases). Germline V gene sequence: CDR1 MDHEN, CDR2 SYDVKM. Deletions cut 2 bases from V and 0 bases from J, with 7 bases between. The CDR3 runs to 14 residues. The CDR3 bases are TGTGCCAGCAGTTTAACAGGCTTGAACACTGAAGCTTTCTTT. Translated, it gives CASSLTGLNTEAFF. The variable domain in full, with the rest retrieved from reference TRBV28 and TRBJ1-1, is DVKVTQSSRYLVKRTGEKVFLECVQDMDHENMFWYRQDPGLGLRLIYFSYDVKMKEKGDIPEGYSVSREKKERFSLILESASTNQTSMYLCASSLTGLNTEAFFGQGTRLTVV.

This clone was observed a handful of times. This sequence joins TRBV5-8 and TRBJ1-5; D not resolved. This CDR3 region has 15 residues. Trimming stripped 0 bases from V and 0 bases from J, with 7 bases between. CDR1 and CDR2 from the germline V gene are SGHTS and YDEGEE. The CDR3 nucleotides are TGTGCCAGCAGCTTGGTGGGGAGTAGCAATCAGCCCCAGCATTTT. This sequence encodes CASSLVGSSNQPQHF.

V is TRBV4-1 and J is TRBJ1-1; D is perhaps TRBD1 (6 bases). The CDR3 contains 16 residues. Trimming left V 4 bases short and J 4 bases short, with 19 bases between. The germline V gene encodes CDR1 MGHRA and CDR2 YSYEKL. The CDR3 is CASSPEGVAGVTEAFF. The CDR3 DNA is TGCGCCAGCAGCCCAGAGGGCGTCGCAGGGGTCACTGAAGCTTTCTTT.

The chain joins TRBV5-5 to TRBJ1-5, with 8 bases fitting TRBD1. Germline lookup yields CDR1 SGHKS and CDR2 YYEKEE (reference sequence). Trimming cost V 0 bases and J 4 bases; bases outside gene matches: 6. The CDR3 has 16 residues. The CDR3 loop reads CASSLGTGIINQPQHF. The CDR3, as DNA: TGTGCCAGCAGCTTGGGGACAGGGATCATAAATCAGCCCCAGCATTTT.

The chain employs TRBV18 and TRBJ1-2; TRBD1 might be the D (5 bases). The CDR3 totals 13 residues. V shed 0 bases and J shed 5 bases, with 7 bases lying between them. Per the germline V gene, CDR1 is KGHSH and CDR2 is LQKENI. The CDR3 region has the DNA TGTGCCAGCTCACCACCGGGGGAATATGGCTACACCTTC. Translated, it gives CASSPPGEYGYTF.

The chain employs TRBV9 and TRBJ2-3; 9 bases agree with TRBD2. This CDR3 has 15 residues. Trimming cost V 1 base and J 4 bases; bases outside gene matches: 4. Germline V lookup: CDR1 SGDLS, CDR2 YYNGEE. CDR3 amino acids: CASSVSSGNSDTQYF. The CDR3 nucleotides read TGTGCCAGCAGCGTATCTAGCGGGAATTCAGATACGCAGTATTTT.

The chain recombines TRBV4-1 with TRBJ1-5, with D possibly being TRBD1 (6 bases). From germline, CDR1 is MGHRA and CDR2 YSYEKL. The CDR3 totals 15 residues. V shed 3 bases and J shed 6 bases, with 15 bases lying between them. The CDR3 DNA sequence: TGCGCCAGCAGCCAGCGCTCAGGGGATAGTCAGCCCCAGCATTTT. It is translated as CASSQRSGDSQPQHF.

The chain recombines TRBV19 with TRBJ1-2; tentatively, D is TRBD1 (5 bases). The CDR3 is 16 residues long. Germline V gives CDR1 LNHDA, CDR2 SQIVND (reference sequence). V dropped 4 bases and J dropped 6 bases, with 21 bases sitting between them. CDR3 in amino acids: CASSTPGVGAGDGYTF. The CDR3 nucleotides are TGTGCCAGTAGTACTCCTGGGGTCGGGGCGGGAGATGGCTACACCTTC.

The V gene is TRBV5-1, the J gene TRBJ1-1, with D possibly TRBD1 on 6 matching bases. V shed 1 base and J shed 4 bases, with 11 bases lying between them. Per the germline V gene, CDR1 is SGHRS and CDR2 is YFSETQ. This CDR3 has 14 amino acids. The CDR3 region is CASSLRGAATEAFF. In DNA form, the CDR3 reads TGCGCCAGCAGCTTGCGGGGGGCGGCCACTGAAGCTTTCTTT.

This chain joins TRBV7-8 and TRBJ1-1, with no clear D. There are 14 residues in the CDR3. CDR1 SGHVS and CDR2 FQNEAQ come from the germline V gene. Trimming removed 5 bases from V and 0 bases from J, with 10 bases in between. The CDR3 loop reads CASSGKVMNTEAFF. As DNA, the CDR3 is TGTGCCAGCAGCGGTAAGGTCATGAACACTGAAGCTTTCTTT.

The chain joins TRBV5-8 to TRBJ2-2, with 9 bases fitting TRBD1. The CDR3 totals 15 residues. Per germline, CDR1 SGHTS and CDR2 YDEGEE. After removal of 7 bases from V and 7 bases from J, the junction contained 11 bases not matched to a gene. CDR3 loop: CASLNYGQGYGELFF. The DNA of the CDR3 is TGTGCCAGCTTGAACTACGGACAGGGGTACGGGGAGCTGTTTTTT.

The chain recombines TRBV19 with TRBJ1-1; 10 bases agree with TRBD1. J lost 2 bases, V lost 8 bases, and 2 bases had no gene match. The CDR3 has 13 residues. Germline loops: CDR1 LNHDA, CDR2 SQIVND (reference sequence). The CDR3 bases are TGTGCCAGTCGGGACAGGGGAAACACTGAAGCTTTCTTT. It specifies CASRDRGNTEAFF.